These 5 T cell receptor beta chains were sequenced from one sample in a study of cytomegalovirus exposure and HLA in healthy donors. This PCR relied on a set of 60 Vbeta primers and 13 Jbeta primers. Profiled with immunoSEQ multiplex PCR; TCRdb holds only in-frame clones, not every one. Altogether more than 95,000 clones are present, 60% to 75% being singletons, with the ten largest covering around 3.5%. The sample was PBMCs. The receptor set was obtained from a man in his sixties in good health and CMV-seronegative.

The V call is TRBV5-1, the J call TRBJ2-7, with 11 bases matching TRBD2. V shed 8 bases and J 0 bases; nucleotides not matched to a gene: 1. From germline, CDR1 is SGHRS and CDR2 YFSETQ. This CDR3 spans 13 amino acids. The CDR3, as DNA: TGCGCCAGTGGACTAGCGGGCTCCTACGAGCAGTACTTC. This gives the protein CASGLAGSYEQYF.

This clone appeared a few times. The chain joins TRBV25-1 to TRBJ2-6; perhaps TRBD1 as D (5 bases). Trimming pared 8 bases from V and 3 bases from J, leaving 23 bases between. The CDR3 has 18 amino acids. The V gene's germline CDR1 is MGHDK and CDR2 SYGVNS. CDR3 DNA sequence: TGTGCCAGCCTCGCGGTGGACACCCTCCCAAGTGGGGCCAACGTCCTGACTTTC. Translated: CASLAVDTLPSGANVLTF. The full variable domain, its missing parts supplied by reference TRBV25-1 and TRBJ2-6, is EADIYQTPRYLVIGTGKKITLECSQTMGHDKMYWYQQDPGMELHLIHYSYGVNSTEKGDLSSESTVSRIRTEHFPLTLESARPSHTSQYLCASLAVDTLPSGANVLTFGAGSRLTVL.

Worth noting for this clone: A junction end diverges from the germline sequence, so it may reflect a read error. This sequence joins TRBV29-1 and TRBJ2-3, with 7 bases that match TRBD1. Germline V CDR1 and CDR2: SQVTM, ANQGSEA. The CDR3 has 10 residues. This chain's CDR3 is CSAAGTVGNF. DNA of the CDR3: TGCAGCGCCGCCGGGACAGTCGGGAATTTT.

This clone was found a few times. This chain uses TRBV7-3 with TRBJ2-1; weak D call: TRBD2 (6 bases). The V end lost 0 bases, the J end lost 4 bases, and 13 bases lay between the germline ends. In germline, CDR1 is SGHTA, CDR2 FQGTGA. The CDR3 consists of 16 residues. The CDR3 DNA reads TGTGCCAGCAGCTTAACGCCGGGAGTGGGGTACAATGAGCAGTTCTTC. It is translated as CASSLTPGVGYNEQFF. The whole variable domain, remainder taken from reference TRBV7-3 and TRBJ2-1, is GAGVSQTPSNKVTEKGKYVELRCDPISGHTALYWYRQSLGQGPEFLIYFQGTGAADDSGLPNDRFFAVRPEGSVSTLKIQRTERGDSAVYLCASSLTPGVGYNEQFFGPGTRLTVL.

The chain uses TRBV21-1 and TRBJ1-1; the table calls TRBD1, which could not be checked here. TRBV21-1 is a known pseudogene. This CDR3 is 19 amino acids long. CDR3 sequence: CASSKDLGQGALEDTEAFF. As DNA, the CDR3 is TGTGCCAGCAGCAAAGATCTTGGGCAGGGGGCGTTAGAGGACACTGAAGCTTTCTTT.